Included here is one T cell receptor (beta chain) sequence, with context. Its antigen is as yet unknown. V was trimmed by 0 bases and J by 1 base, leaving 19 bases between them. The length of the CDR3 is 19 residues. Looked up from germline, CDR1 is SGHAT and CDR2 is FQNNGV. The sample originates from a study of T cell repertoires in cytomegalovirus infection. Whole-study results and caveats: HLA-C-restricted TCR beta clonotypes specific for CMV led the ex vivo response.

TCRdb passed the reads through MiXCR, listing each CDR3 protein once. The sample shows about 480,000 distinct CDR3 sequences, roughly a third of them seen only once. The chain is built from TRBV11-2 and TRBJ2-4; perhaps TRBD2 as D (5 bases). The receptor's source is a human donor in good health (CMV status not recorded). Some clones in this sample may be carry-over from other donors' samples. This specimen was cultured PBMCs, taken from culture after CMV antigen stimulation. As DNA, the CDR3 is TGTGCCAGCAGCTTAGATCTCGGGATTGGTAGCCTGGCCAAAAACATTCAGTACTTC. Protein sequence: CASSLDLGIGSLAKNIQYF. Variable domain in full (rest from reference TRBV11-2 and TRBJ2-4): EAGVAQSPRYKIIEKRQSVAFWCNPISGHATLYWYQQILGQGPKLLIQFQNNGVVDDSQLPKDRFSAERLKGVDSTLKIQPAKLEDSAVYLCASSLDLGIGSLAKNIQYFGAGTRLSVL.